The entry that follows covers one T cell receptor beta chain sequence. The CDR3 has 14 residues. The V gene lost 1 base and the J gene lost 4 bases, with 10 bases spanning the gap. The germline gives CDR1 SGHTA, CDR2 FQGTGA. The sample originates from a study of blood T cell repertoires in COVID-19. Study-level information: Acute and convalescent COVID-19 specimens originated in the United States, Italy and Spain. Nucleic acid was either cDNA or gDNA, and it came from T cells, B-cell-depleted T cells, or PBMCs.

Original processing notes: Amplification from reference gene primers served as the basis for estimated nucleated cell counts. Libraries were prepared by immunoSEQ multiplex PCR; TCRdb keeps only in-frame clonotypes and omits some of them. For V, J and clone size, that table is used; D and trimming come from the DNA. The sample lists fewer than 250,000 clones, roughly 86% seen once, with 2.7% in the top ten. The receptor comes from a woman in her fifties or sixties with acute or convalescent COVID-19. The sequencing input was peripheral blood. V usage is TRBV7-3 and J usage is TRBJ2-5, with a possible D match to TRBD2 (6 bases). CDR3 nucleotides: TGTGCCAGCAGCTTAAACCGGGGGTTAGAGACCCAGTACTTC. Protein product: CASSLNRGLETQYF.